This T cell receptor beta chain was retrieved from a study of blood T cell repertoires in COVID-19 (dated by TCRdb to the early 2020s). Broadly, across the study: Samples from collaborators originated in the United States, Italy and Spain and spanned both the acute and convalescent phases of COVID-19. The prospective study material was composed of cDNA or gDNA derived from T cells, B-cell-depleted T cells, or PBMCs. Subjects who had been exposed to COVID-19, were actively infected with it, or had recovered from it provided the deeply sampled blood TCRbeta repertoires that made up the dataset. The repertoires were released in a freely available public database intended as a resource for research on the immune response to SARS-CoV-2. The samples were drawn from two sources: the first 160 participants of the ongoing ImmuneRACE study, and fewer than 1,500 subjects contributed by 6 global collaborators. The sample metadata nearly always contained a de-identified subject ID, COVID-19 status, age in years and sex. Where HLA class I and class II types were available, the types were taken from metadata supplied by the sample provider, not from assay-based typing.

Per the germline V gene, SGHDN is the CDR1 and FVKESK is the CDR2. Including the terminal cysteine and phenylalanine, the CDR3 comprises 15 residues. The entry retains the CDR3 DNA only, 45 bases that are in frame from base 1. Trimming leaves V shorter by 5 bases and J shorter by 1 base, with the junction holding 7 bases beyond the gene matches. Enrolling through a virtual design, the prospective study's participants ranged in age from roughly 18 to 100 years and lived across more than 20 United States geographic areas. In the prospective study, participants were assigned to cohorts based on the clinical history participants reported in a screening survey and a study questionnaire. In the prospective study, whole blood, serum and a nasopharyngeal or oropharyngeal swab were collected from each participant by mobile phlebotomists. Over a roughly 2-month period, participants in the prospective study had the option of providing additional blood draws and questionnaires. Prospective study blood samples were shipped either frozen or at room temperature before DNA extraction.

What the work shows at the level of the full study, not this receptor alone: The amount of clinical and demographic metadata varied by source and participant and was provided uncurated.

TCRbeta CDR3 regions were amplified from genomic DNA by means of the immunoSEQ Assay, a bias-controlled multiplex PCR. As for how the authors treated the data: The number of nucleated cells in each sample was estimated from the amplification of reference gene primers within the assay. To quantify the absolute abundance of each unique TCRbeta CDR3 rearrangement, sequence reads were collapsed and filtered. Productive Simpson clonality was computed per sample as the square root of Simpson's diversity index over productive rearrangements. The table was pulled from immuneACCESS by TCRdb, which kept in-frame rearrangements only. Such tables lose some clones; where checked, under half of the loss comes from unresolved V genes, and the rest has no known cause. V and J calls and clone size are those listed in that table; D and trimming were worked out from the DNA. The sample contains 350,000 or so clones, 65% to 90% of them found a single time. Clones ranked in the top ten supply about 4.2% of the sample.

In the case of this clone: No antigen is known for it. One base away there is no much larger clone; base qualities are not given.

The sample consisted of PBMCs or T cells enriched from blood (not recorded which). Recombination connected TRBV14 to TRBJ2-7; 8 central bases correspond to TRBD1. This TCR derives from a woman between 40 and 55 years old with acute COVID-19. The CDR3 protein: CASSYYRGASYEQYF. The nucleotides read TGTGCCAGCAGCTATTACAGGGGGGCTTCCTACGAGCAGTACTTC.